Sequencing of this TCR beta chain was carried out in a study of blood T cell repertoires in COVID-19. The repertoire was sequenced with immunoSEQ multiplex PCR; TCRdb's copy has only in-frame clones and lacks some. The table includes about 220,000 clones, under 90% detected once. The CDR3 is 13 amino acids. CDR1 SGHNT and CDR2 YYREEE come from the germline V gene (reference sequence). V was clipped by 4 bases and J by 4 bases, with 9 bases between them. The source of this sequence is an elderly woman with acute or convalescent COVID-19. The source material was peripheral blood. The chain recombines TRBV5-4 with TRBJ1-5; tentative D call: TRBD1 (6 bases). In DNA form, the CDR3 reads TGTGCCAGCAGCGATCAGGGGAATCAGCCCCAGCATTTT. It codes for CASSDQGNQPQHF.